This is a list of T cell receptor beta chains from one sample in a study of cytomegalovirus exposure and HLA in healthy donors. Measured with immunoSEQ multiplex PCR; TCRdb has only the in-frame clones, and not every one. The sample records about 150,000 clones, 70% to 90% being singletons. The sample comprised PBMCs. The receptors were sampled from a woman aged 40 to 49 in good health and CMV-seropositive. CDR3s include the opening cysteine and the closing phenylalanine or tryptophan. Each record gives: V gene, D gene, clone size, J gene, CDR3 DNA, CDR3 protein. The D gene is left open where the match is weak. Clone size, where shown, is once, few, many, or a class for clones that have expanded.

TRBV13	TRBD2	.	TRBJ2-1	TGTGCCAGCAGCTTCCCTAGCGGGAGTTACAATGAGCAGTTCTTC	CASSFPSGSYNEQFF
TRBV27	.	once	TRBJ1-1	TGTGCCAGCAGTTTTCGCATGAGCATGAACACTGAAGCTTTCTTT	CASSFRMSMNTEAFF
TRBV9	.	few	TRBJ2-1	TGTGCCAGCAGCCCCCCAGGGATTAGCGGAAGGGGTGAGCAGTTCTTC	CASSPPGISGRGEQFF
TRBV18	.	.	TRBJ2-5	TGTGCCAGCTCCCTCTCCCTCCAAGAGACCCAGTACTTC	CASSLSLQETQYF
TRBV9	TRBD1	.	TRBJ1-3	TGTGCCAGCAGCGCCGGGACAGGGGGTTTTGGAAACACCATATATTTT	CASSAGTGGFGNTIYF
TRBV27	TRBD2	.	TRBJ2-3	TGTGCCAGCAGTGTTACTAGCGGGAGTGAGGGTACGCAGTATTTT	CASSVTSGSEGTQYF
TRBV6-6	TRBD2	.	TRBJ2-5	TGTGCCAGCAGCCCGACTAGCTTTGAGACCCAGTACTTC	CASSPTSFETQYF
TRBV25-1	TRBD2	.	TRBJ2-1	TGTGCCAGCAGTGACAGGGCCCCGGGCGGGAGGGCGAATGAGCAGTTCTTC	CASSDRAPGGRANEQFF
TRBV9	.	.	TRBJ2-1	TGTGCCAGCAGCGTAGTAGAGAATGAGCAGTTCTTC	CASSVVENEQFF
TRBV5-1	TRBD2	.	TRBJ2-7	TGCGCCAGCAGCTTGGTGCTAGCGGGGACCTACGAGCAGTACTTC	CASSLVLAGTYEQYF
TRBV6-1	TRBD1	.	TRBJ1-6	TGTGCCACCTCCTTCCGGGACAGCAGAAATTCACCCCTCCACTTT	CATSFRDSRNSPLHF
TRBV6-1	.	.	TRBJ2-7	TGTGCCAGCAGTGAGTGGGGGGGCGGTTCCTACGAGCAGTACTTC	CASSEWGGGSYEQYF
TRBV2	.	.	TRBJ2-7	TGTGCCAGCAGTGAAAGTAGTCTCTCCTACGAGCAGTACTTC	CASSESSLSYEQYF
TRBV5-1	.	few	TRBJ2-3	TGCGCCAGCAGCCGGGACACAGATACGCAGTATTTT	CASSRDTDTQYF
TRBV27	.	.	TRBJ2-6	TGTGCCAGCAGTTCCGCGGGCCCTAAGCCCTCCTCTGGGGCCAACGTCCTGACTTTC	CASSSAGPKPSSGANVLTF
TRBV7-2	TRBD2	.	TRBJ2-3	TGTGCCAGCAGCTGGGCTAGCGGGACAGATACGCAGTATTTT	CASSWASGTDTQYF
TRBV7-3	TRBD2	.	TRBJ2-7	TGTGCCAGCAGCTCCAACTCGGGGGGGCAAAGCGAGCAGTACTTC	CASSSNSGGQSEQYF
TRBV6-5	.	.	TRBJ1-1	TGTGCCAGCAGCACTTGGGGCAGGGCGAACACTGAAGCTTTCTTT	CASSTWGRANTEAFF
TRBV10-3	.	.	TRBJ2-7	TGTGCCATAAGAATAAGCGGAGCTCGTATCGAGCAGTACTTC	CAIRISGARIEQYF
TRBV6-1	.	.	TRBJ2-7	TGTGCCAGCAGTGAAGCCGGGAGTCGGTACGAGCAGTACTTC	CASSEAGSRYEQYF
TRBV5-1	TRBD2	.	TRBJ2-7	TGCGCCAGCAGCTCTAGCGGGGGTACCTACGAGCAGTACTTC	CASSSSGGTYEQYF
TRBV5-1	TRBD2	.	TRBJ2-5	TGCGCCAGCAGCGGATCTACTAGCGGCCTTGAGACCCAGTACTTC	CASSGSTSGLETQYF
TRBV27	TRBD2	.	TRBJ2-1	TGTGCCAGCAGTGAAGCGGGGGGGGCCCCCTACAATGAGCAGTTCTTC	CASSEAGGAPYNEQFF
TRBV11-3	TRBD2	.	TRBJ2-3	TGTGCCAGCAGTCTACTAGCGGGAGGCACAGATACGCAGTATTTT	CASSLLAGGTDTQYF
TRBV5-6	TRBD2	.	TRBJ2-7	TGTGCCAGCAGCGTACCGGGACTAGCGGGAGGGTCCGCCTACGAGCAGTACTTC	CASSVPGLAGGSAYEQYF
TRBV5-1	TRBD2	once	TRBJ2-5	TGCGCCAGCACACAGGGACTAGTAGAGACCCAGTACTTC	CASTQGLVETQYF
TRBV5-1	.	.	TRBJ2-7	TGCGCCAGCAGCTTGGCCGTACAGGCGACCTCCTACGAGCAGTACTTC	CASSLAVQATSYEQYF
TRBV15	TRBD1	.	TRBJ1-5	TGTGCCACCAGCAGAGACAGGGGGATCCAGGGCAATCAGCCCCAGCATTTT	CATSRDRGIQGNQPQHF
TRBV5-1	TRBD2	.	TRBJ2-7	TGCGCCAGCAGCTTGGCTTGGGGGGAGGGGTACGAGCAGTACTTC	CASSLAWGEGYEQYF
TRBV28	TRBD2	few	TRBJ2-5	TGTGCCAGCAGTTTCCTCGGCGGGGGAGGAGAGACCCAGTACTTC	CASSFLGGGGETQYF
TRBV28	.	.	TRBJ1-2	TGTGCCAGCAGTTTCCACAGGGTGGGGGGGGACTATGGCTACACCTTC	CASSFHRVGGDYGYTF
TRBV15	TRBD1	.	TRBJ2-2	TGTGCCACCAGCGAACAGGGGGCGGGCTTGAGGATCGGGGAGCTGTTTTTT	CATSEQGAGLRIGELFF
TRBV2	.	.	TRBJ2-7	TGTGCCAGCACTAGCCGGCAGCAGTACTTC	CASTSRQQYF
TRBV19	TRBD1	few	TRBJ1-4	TGTGCCAGTAGTAGGGGACAGTGGAATGAAAAACTGTTTTTT	CASSRGQWNEKLFF
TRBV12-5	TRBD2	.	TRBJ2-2	TGTGCTAGTGGTTCCGGGACTATCCCTTCCGGGGAGCTGTTTTTT	CASGSGTIPSGELFF
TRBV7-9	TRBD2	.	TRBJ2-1	TGTGCCAGCAGCTGGGGGGAGGGTGAGCAGTTCTTC	CASSWGEGEQFF
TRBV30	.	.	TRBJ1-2	TGTGCCTGGAGTGCACAGGGCTTCTATGGCTACACCTTC	CAWSAQGFYGYTF
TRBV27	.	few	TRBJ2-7	TGTGCCAGCAGCTTCCTGTCCTACGAGCAGTACTTC	CASSFLSYEQYF
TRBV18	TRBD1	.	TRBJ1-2	TGTGCCAGCTCACCACAGAGGGACAGCGATGGCTACACCTTC	CASSPQRDSDGYTF
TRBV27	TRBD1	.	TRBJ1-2	TGTGCCAGCAGTGTATCCGGGACAGGAGACGGCGGCTACACCTTC	CASSVSGTGDGGYTF
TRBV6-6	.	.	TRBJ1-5	TGTGCCAGCAGTTACCCGGGTAGCAATCAGCCCCAGCATTTT	CASSYPGSNQPQHF
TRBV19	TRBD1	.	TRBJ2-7	TGTGCCAGTAGTCCTCGGGACAGGGGAATCGTAAGTGGTGGGGAGCAGTACTTC	CASSPRDRGIVSGGEQYF
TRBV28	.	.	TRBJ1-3	TGTGCCAGCAGTTTATTCCAGATCTCTGGAAACACCATATATTTT	CASSLFQISGNTIYF
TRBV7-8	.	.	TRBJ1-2	TGTGCCAGCAGCTTCGGGGATTTCTATGGCTACACCTTC	CASSFGDFYGYTF